This T cell receptor (beta chain) was identified during a study of cytotoxic CD8 clonotypes in ibrutinib-treated CLL. The CDR3 is made up of 14 amino acids. Germline V gene lookup returns CDR1 MDHEN and CDR2 SYDVKM. Trimming removed 2 bases from V and 8 bases from J; junction bases left unmatched: 6. Profiled with immunoSEQ multiplex PCR; TCRdb holds only in-frame clones, not every one. The sample includes around 40,000 clones, approximately 70% seen only once; the top ten take about 9.4%. The source of this sequence is a human donor with chronic lymphocytic leukemia. The starting material was PBMCs, obtained at disease progression, from a patient treated with ibrutinib. V and J are TRBV28 and TRBJ2-7, with 10 bases matching TRBD2. The CDR3 bases are TGTGCCAGCAGTTTACCGACTAGCGGGCTTCAGCAGTACTTC. Translating gives CASSLPTSGLQQYF.